Listed below are T cell receptor beta chains from one sample, sequenced in a study of blood T cells in healthy people across ages. TCRdb re-called the 5' RACE reads through MiXCR, storing one row per CDR3 protein. Found here are around 500,000 distinct CDR3 sequences, roughly 48% of them singletons; the top ten hold around 23%. Sequencing was carried out using blood. The receptors here all came from a man older than 75 in good health. The CDR3 runs from the conserved cysteine through the conserved F or W. The order of the fields is J gene, V gene, clone size, CDR3 protein. Rows may omit the clone size; those that give it use once, few, many or a size class.

>TRBJ2-3|TRBV9|-
CASSAPQVAGVVSGTDTQYF
>TRBJ2-2|TRBV4-3|few
CASSQQTANTGELFF
>TRBJ2-1|TRBV4-2|few
CASSHSREDEQFF
>TRBJ2-1|TRBV20-1|few
CSARPTGREQFF
>TRBJ2-2|TRBV7-3|-
CASSPSGGVGELFF
>TRBJ2-1|TRBV2|-
CASRGLGGSYNEQFF
>TRBJ2-3|TRBV12-3/TRBV12-4|-
CASSYQAGVSDTQYF
>TRBJ1-2|TRBV3-1|once
CASSQVGTGDSGYTF
>TRBJ2-7|TRBV20-1|-
CSAPLAGRLYEQYF
>TRBJ2-2|TRBV7-3|-
CASSDRTGYPSGELFF
>TRBJ2-5|TRBV28|-
CASSRTVEQYF